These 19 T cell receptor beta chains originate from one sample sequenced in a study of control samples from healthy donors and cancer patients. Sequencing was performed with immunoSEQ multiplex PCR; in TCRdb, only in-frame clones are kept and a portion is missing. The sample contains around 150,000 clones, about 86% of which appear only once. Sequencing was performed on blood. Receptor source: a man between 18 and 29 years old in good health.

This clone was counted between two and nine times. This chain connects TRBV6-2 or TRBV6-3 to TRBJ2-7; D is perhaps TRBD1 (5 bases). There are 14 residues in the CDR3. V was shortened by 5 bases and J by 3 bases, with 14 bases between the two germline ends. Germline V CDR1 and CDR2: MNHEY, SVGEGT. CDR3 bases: TGTGCCAGCAGTGCCGGACATCGCAGCTACGAGCAGTACTTC. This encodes CASSAGHRSYEQYF.

As DNA, the CDR3 is TGTGCCAGCAGCTTAGACGGCACGACATACCAGCAGTACTTC. It encodes CASSLDGTTYQQYF. V is TRBV7-2 and J is TRBJ2-7; no clear D gene. The V and J ends lost 1 base and 8 bases respectively, with 15 bases between them. The germline CDR1 and CDR2 sequences are SGHTA and FQGNSA. The CDR3 runs to 14 residues.

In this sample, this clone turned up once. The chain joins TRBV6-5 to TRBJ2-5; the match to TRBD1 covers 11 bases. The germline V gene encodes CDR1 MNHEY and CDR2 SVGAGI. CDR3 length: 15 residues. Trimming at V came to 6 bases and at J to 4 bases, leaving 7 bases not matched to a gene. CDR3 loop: CASSADRGRGETQYF. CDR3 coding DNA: TGTGCCAGCAGCGCGGACAGGGGGCGAGGAGAGACCCAGTACTTC.

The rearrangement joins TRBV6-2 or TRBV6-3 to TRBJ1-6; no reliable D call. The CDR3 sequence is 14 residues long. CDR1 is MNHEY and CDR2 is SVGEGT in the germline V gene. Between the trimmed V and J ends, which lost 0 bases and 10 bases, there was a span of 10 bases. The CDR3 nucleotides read TGTGCCAGCAGTTACTCCCTTAGGGAATCACCCCTCCACTTT. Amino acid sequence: CASSYSLRESPLHF.

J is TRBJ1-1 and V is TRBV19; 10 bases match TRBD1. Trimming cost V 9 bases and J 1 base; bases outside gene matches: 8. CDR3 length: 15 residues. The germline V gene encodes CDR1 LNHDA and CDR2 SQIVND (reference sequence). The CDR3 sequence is CASRQGARPNTEAFF. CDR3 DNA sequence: TGTGCCAGCAGACAGGGGGCTCGACCGAACACTGAAGCTTTCTTT.

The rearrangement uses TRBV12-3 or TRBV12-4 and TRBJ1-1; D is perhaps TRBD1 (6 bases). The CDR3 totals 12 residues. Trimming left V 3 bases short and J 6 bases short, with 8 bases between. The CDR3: CASSFEGAEAFF. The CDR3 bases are TGTGCCAGCAGTTTTGAGGGGGCTGAAGCTTTCTTT.

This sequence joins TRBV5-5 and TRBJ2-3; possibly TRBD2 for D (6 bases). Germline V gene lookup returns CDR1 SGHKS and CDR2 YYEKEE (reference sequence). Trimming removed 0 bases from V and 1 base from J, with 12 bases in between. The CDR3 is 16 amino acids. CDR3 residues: CASSLAGGPGTDTQYF. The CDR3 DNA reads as TGTGCCAGCAGCTTGGCCGGGGGTCCGGGCACAGATACGCAGTATTTT.

This chain's CDR3 is CASSGGTTWSPTGELFF. In nucleotides, the CDR3 is TGTGCCAGCAGTGGAGGGACTACATGGTCCCCCACCGGGGAGCTGTTTTTT. The rearrangement links TRBV6-1 to TRBJ2-2; TRBD2 matches at 7 bases. The CDR3 is made up of 17 amino acids. V trimming: 4 bases; J trimming: 4 bases; junction bases outside the gene matches: 12. The V gene's germline CDR1 is MNHNS and CDR2 SASEGT.

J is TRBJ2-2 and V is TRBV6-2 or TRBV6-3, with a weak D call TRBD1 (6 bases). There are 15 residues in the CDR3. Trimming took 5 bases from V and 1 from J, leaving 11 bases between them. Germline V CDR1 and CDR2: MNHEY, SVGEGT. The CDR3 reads CASSPTGMNTGELFF. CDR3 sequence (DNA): TGTGCCAGCAGTCCCACAGGGATGAACACCGGGGAGCTGTTTTTT.

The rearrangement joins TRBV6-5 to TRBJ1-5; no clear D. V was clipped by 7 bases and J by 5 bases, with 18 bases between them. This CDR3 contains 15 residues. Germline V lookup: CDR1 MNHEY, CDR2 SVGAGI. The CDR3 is CASNPYGRIDQPQHF. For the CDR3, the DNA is TGTGCCAGCAACCCATACGGGAGGATTGATCAGCCCCAGCATTTT.

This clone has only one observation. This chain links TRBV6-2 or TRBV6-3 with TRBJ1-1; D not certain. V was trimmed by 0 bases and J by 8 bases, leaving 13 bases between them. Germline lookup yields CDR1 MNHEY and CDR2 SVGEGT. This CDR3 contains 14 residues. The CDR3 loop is CASSYSGGFEEAFF. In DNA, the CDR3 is TGTGCCAGCAGTTACTCGGGAGGGTTTGAAGAAGCTTTCTTT.

In DNA, the CDR3 is TGTGCCAGCAGCTTAGGACAGGGGATTGGGAATTATGGCTACACCTTC. Translated: CASSLGQGIGNYGYTF. V and J are TRBV5-6 and TRBJ1-2; TRBD1 aligns across 9 bases. The CDR3 length is 16 residues. Germline CDR1 is SGHDT and CDR2 is YYEEEE. V was pared by 2 bases and J by 5 bases, with 10 bases of the junction left unmatched.

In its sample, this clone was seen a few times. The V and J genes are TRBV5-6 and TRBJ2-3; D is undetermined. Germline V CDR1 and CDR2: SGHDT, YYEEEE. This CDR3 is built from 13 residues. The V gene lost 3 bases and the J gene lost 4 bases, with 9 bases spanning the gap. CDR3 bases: TGTGCCAGCAGCTCGGCCCGGGCAGATACGCAGTATTTT. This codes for CASSSARADTQYF.

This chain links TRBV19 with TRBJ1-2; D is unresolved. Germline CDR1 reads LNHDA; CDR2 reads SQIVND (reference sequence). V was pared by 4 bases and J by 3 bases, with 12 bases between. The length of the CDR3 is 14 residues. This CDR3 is CASSTRTADYGYTF. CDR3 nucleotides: TGTGCCAGTAGTACCCGGACTGCTGACTATGGCTACACCTTC.

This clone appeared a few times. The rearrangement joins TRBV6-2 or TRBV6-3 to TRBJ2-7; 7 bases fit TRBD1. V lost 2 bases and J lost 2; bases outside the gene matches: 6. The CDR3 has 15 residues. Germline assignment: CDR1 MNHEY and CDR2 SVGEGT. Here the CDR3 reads CASSYRGQAPYEQYF. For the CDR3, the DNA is TGTGCCAGCAGTTACAGGGGGCAAGCTCCCTACGAGCAGTACTTC.

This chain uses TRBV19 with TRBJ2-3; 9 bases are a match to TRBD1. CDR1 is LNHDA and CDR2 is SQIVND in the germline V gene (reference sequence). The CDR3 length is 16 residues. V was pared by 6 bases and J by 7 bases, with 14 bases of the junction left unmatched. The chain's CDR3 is CASSPTDRGGRYTQYF. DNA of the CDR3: TGTGCCAGTAGCCCTACGGACAGGGGTGGAAGGTATACGCAGTATTTT. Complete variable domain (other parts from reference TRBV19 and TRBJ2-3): DGGITQSPKYLFRKEGQNVTLSCEQNLNHDAMYWYRQDPGQGLRLIYYSQIVNDFQKGDIAEGYSVSREKKESFPLTVTSAQKNPTAFYLCASSPTDRGGRYTQYFGPGTRLTVL.

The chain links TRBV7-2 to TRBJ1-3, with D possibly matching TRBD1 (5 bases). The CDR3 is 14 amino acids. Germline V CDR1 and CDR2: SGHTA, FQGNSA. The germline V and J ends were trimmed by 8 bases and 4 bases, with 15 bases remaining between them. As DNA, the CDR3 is TGTGCCAGCCGCGACAGCGTGGGAGGAAACACCATATATTTT. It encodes CASRDSVGGNTIYF.

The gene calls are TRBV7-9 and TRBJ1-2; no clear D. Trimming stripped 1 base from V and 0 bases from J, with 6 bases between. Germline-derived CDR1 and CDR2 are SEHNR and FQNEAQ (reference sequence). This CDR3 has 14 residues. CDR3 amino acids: CASSLVITNYGYTF. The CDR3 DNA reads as TGTGCCAGCAGCTTAGTAATAACTAACTATGGCTACACCTTC. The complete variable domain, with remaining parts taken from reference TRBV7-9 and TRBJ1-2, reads DTGVSQNPRHKITKRGQNVTFRCDPISEHNRLYWYRQTLGQGPEFLTYFQNEAQLEKSRLLSDRFSAERPKGSFSTLEIQRTEQGDSAMYLCASSLVITNYGYTFGSGTRLTVV.

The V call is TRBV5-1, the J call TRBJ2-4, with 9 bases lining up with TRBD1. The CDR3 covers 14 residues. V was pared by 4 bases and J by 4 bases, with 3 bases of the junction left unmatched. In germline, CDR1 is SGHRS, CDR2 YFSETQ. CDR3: CASSAGQGKNIQYF. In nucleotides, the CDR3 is TGCGCCAGCAGCGCGGGACAGGGAAAAAACATTCAGTACTTC.